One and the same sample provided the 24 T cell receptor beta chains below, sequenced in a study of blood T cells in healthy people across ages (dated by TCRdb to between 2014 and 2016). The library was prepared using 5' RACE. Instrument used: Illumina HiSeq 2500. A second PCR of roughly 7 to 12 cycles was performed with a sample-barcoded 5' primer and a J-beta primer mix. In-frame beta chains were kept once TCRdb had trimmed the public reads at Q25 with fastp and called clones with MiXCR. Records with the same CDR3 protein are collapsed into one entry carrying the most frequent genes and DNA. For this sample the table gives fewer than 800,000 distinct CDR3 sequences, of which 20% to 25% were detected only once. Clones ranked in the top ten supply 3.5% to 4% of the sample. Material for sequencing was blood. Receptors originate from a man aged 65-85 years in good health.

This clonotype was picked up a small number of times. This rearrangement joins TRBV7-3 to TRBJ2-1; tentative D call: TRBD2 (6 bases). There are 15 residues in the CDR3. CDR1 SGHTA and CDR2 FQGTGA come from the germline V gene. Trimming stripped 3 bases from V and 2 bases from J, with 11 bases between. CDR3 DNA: TGTGCCAGCAGCTTGGACTACCAACCCTACAATGAGCAGTTCTTC. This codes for CASSLDYQPYNEQFF. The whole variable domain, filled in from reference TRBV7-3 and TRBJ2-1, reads GAGVSQTPSNKVTEKGKYVELRCDPISGHTALYWYRQSLGQGPEFLIYFQGTGAADDSGLPNDRFFAVRPEGSVSTLKIQRTERGDSAVYLCASSLDYQPYNEQFFGPGTRLTVL.

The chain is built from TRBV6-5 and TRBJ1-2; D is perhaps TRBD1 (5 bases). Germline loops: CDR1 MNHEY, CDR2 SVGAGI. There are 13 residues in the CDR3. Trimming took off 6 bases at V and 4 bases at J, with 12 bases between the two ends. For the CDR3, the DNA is TGTGCCAGCAGCCGTACAGGCCTCTATGGCTACACCTTC. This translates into CASSRTGLYGYTF.

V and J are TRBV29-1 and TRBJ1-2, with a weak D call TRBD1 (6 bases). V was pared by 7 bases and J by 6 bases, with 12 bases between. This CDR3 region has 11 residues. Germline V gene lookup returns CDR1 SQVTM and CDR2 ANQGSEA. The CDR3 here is CSAQGGDGYTF. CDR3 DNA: TGCAGCGCCCAAGGGGGTGATGGCTACACCTTC.

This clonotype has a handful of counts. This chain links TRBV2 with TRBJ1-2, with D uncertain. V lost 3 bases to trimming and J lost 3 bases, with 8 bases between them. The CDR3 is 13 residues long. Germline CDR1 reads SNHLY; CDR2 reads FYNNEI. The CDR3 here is CASSEITHYGYTF. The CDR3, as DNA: TGTGCCAGCAGTGAGATCACTCACTATGGCTACACCTTC.

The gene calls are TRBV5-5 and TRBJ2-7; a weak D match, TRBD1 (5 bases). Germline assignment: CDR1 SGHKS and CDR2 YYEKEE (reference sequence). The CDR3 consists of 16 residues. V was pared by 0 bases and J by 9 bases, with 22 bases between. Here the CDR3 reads CASSLGLQGVGFGQYF. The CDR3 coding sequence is TGTGCCAGCAGCTTGGGCCTTCAGGGCGTCGGATTTGGGCAGTACTTC.

The CDR3 here is CASSQTGVEQFF. The CDR3 coding sequence is TGTGCCAGCAGTCAGACAGGGGTCGAGCAGTTCTTC. The chain carries TRBV28 and TRBJ2-5; 8 bases agree with TRBD1. The end of the DNA fits TRBJ2-1 better, so the J call may be wrong. This CDR3 is built from 12 residues. Germline lookup yields CDR1 MDHEN and CDR2 SYDVKM.

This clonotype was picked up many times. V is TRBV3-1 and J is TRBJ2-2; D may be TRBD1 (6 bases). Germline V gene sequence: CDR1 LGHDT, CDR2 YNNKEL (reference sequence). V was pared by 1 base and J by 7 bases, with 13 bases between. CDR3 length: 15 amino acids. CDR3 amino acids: CASSQVGQGHGELFF. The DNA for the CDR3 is TGTGCCAGCAGCCAAGTAGGGCAGGGGCACGGGGAGCTGTTTTTT.

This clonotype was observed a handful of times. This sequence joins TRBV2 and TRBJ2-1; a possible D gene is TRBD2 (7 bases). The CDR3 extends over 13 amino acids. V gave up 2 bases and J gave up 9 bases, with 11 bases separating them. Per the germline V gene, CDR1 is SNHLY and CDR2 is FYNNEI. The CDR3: CASSERGGTEQFF. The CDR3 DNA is TGTGCCAGCAGTGAAAGGGGGGGGACTGAGCAGTTCTTC.

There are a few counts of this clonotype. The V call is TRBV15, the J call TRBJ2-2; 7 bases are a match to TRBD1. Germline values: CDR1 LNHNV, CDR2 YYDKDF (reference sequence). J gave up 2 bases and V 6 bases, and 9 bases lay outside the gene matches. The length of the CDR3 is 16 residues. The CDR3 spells CATSKVTGVNTGELFF. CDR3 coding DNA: TGTGCCACCAGTAAAGTAACAGGGGTAAACACCGGGGAGCTGTTTTTT.

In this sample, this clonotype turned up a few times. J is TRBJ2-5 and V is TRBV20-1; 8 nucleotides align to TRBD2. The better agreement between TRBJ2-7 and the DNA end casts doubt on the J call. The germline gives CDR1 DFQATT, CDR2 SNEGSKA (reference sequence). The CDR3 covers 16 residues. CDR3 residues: CSASPLAGPRVYEQYF. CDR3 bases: TGCAGTGCTAGTCCCCTAGCGGGCCCTAGGGTCTACGAGCAGTACTTC.

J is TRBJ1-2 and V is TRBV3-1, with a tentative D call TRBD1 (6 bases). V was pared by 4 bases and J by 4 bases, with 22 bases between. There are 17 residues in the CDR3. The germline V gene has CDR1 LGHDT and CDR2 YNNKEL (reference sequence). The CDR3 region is CASSPRSPRGGGYGYTF. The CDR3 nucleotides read TGTGCCAGCAGCCCCAGATCCCCTAGGGGGGGCGGCTATGGCTACACCTTC. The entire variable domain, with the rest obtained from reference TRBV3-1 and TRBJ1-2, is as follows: DTAVSQTPKYLVTQMGNDKSIKCEQNLGHDTMYWYKQDSKKFLKIMFSYNNKELIINETVPNRFSPKSPDKAHLNLHINSLELGDSAVYFCASSPRSPRGGGYGYTFGSGTRLTVV.

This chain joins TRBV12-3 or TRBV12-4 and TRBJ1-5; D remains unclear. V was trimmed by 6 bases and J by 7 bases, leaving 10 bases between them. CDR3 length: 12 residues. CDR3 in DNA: TGTGCCAGCAGCGACACCCGGCAGCCCCAGCATTTT. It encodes CASSDTRQPQHF.

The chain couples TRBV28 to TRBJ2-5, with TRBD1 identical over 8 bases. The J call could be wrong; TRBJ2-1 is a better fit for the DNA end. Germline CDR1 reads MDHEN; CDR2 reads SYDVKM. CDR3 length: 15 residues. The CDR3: CASSTAGTGYNEQFF. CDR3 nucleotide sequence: TGTGCCAGCAGTACCGCCGGGACAGGCTACAATGAGCAGTTCTTC.

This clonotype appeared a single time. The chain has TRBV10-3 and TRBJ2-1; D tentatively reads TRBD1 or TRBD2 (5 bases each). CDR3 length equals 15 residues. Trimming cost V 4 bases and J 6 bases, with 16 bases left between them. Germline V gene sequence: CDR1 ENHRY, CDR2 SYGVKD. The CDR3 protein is CAISARGASFNEQFF. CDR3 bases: TGTGCCATCAGTGCCCGGGGCGCCTCGTTCAATGAGCAGTTCTTC.

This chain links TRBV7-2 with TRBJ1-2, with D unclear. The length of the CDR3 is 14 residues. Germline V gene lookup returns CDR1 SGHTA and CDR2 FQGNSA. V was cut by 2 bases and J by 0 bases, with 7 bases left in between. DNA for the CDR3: TGTGCCAGCAGCTTAACAGTCGCTAACTATGGCTACACCTTC. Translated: CASSLTVANYGYTF.

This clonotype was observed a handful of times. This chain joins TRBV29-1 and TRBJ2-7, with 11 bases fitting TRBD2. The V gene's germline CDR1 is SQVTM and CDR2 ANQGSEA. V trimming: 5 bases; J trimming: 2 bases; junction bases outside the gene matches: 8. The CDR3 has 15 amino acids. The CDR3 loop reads CSVKGLAGGAYEQYF. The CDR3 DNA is TGCAGCGTTAAAGGGCTAGCGGGAGGCGCCTACGAGCAGTACTTC.

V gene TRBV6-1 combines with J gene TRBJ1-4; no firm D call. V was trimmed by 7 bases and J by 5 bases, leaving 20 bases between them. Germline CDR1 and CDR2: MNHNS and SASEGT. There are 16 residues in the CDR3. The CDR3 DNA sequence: TGTGCCAGCACCCGTAACGGGCGCCGGGAAAATGAAAAACTGTTTTTT. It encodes CASTRNGRRENEKLFF.

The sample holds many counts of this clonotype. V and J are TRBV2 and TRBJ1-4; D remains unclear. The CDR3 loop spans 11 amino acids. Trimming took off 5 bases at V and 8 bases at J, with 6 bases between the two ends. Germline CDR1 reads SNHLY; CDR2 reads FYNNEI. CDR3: CASSLREKLFF. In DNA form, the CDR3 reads TGTGCCAGCAGTTTACGGGAAAAACTGTTTTTT.

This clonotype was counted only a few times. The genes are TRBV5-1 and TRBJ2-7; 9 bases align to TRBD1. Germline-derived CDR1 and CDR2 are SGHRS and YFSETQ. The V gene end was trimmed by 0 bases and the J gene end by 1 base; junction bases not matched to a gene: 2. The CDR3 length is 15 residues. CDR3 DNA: TGCGCCAGCAGCTTGGAGGGGACAGGGTCCTACGAGCAGTACTTC. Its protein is CASSLEGTGSYEQYF.

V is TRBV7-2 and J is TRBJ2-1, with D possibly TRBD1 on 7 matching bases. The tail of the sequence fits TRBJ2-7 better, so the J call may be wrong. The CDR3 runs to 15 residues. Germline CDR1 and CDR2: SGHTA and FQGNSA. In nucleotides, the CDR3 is TGTGCCAGCAGTATAAGGGGGGTCAGGGGGGACGAGCAGTACTTC. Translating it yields CASSIRGVRGDEQYF.

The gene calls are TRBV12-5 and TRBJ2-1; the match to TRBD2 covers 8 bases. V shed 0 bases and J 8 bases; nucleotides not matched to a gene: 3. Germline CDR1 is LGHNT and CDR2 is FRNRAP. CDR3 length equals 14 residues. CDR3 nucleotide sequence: TGTGCTAGTGGTTTGGTAAACGGGAGGGATGAGCAGTTCTTC. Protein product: CASGLVNGRDEQFF.

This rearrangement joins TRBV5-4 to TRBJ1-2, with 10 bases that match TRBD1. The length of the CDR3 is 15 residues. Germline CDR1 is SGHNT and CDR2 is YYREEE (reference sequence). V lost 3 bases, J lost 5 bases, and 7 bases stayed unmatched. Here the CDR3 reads CASSSGQGVWYGYTF. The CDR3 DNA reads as TGTGCCAGCAGCTCCGGACAGGGGGTTTGGTATGGCTACACCTTC. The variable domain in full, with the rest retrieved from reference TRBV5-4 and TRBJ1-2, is ETGVTQSPTHLIKTRGQQVTLRCSSQSGHNTVSWYQQALGQGPQFIFQYYREEENGRGNFPPRFSGLQFPNYSSELNVNALELDDSALYLCASSSGQGVWYGYTFGSGTRLTVV.

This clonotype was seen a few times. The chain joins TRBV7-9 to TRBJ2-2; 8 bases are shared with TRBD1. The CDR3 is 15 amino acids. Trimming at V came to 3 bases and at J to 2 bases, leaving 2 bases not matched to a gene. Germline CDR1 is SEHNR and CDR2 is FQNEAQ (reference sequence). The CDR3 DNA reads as TGTGCCAGCAGCTTCGGGACAGGCAACACCGGGGAGCTGTTTTTT. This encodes CASSFGTGNTGELFF.

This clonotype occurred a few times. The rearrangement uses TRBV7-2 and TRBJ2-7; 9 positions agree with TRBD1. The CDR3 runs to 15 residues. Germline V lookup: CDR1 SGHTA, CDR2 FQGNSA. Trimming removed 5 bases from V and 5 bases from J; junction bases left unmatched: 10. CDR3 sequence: CASSAGQGFLNEQYF. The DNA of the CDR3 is TGTGCCAGCAGCGCTGGACAGGGGTTTTTGAACGAGCAGTACTTC.